This TCR beta chain was sequenced in a study of OX40 agonist ivuxolimab in advanced cancers. Clones were read by immunoSEQ multiplex PCR, and TCRdb kept only the in-frame ones, dropping some. This sample yields about 64,000 clones, of which approximately 78% are seen a single time; about 5% belongs to the top ten. Study-level findings and limits: The authors also found low normalized T-cell clonal expansion in some nonresponders. In the expanded peripheral T cells, antigen specificity was never determined. By week 6 at 0.1 to 3.0 mg/kg, blood CD4+ and CD8+ T cells had expanded clonally.

On this clone: Its target is unknown.

Patients were ineligible given autoimmune disease history or systemic immunosuppression. The sequence derives from an adult with an advanced solid tumor such as melanoma, head and neck, liver or kidney cancer. Specimen: CD4+ or CD8+ T cells sorted from blood, collected in a trial of the OX40 agonist ivuxolimab.

CDR3 in amino acids: CASSLSGRSKWVTNEKLFF. The CDR3 DNA reads as TGTGCCAGCAGCTTATCGGGCAGGTCAAAGTGGGTTACTAATGAAAAACTGTTTTTT. The V call is TRBV7-2, the J call TRBJ1-4; D uncertain. Germline V gives CDR1 SGHTA, CDR2 FQGNSA. V was clipped by 2 bases and J by 2 bases, with 21 bases between them. CDR3 length: 19 amino acids.